This record concerns one TCR beta chain sequence. The source of the sample is a study of blood T cell repertoires in COVID-19. Study overall: The cDNA or gDNA used as material had been derived from T cells, B-cell-depleted T cells, or PBMCs.

TCRdb's table, derived via immunoSEQ multiplex PCR, lists solely in-frame clones and lacks some. The sample lists roughly 220,000 clones; 75% to 85% were seen once. Per germline, CDR1 KGHSH and CDR2 LQKENI. The CDR3 runs to 14 residues. V lost 0 bases and J lost 7, with 12 bases in between. Source material: peripheral blood. The clonotype was recovered from a woman over 75 with COVID-19, enrolled during active disease. The chain employs TRBV18 and TRBJ1-1; maybe TRBD1 (6 bases). CDR3 DNA: TGTGCCAGCTCACCACCTGGGACAAGCCGTGAAGCTTTCTTT. It encodes CASSPPGTSREAFF.